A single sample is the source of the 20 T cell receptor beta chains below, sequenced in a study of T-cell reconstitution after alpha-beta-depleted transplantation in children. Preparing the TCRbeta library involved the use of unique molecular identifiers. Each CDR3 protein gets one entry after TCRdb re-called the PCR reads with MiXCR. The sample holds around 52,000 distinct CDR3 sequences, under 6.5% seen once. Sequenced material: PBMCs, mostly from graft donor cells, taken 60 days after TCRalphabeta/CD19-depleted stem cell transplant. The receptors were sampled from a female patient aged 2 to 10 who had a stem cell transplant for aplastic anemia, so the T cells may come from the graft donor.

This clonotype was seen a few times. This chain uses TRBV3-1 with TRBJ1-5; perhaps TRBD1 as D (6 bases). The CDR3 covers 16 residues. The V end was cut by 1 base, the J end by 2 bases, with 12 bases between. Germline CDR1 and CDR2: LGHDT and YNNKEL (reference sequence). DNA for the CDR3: TGTGCCAGCAGCCAAGGCGGGGGGGCAGGCAATCAGCCCCAGCATTTT. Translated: CASSQGGGAGNQPQHF. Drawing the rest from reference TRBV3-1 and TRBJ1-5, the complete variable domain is DTAVSQTPKYLVTQMGNDKSIKCEQNLGHDTMYWYKQDSKKFLKIMFSYNNKELIINETVPNRFSPKSPDKAHLNLHINSLELGDSAVYFCASSQGGGAGNQPQHFGDGTRLSIL.

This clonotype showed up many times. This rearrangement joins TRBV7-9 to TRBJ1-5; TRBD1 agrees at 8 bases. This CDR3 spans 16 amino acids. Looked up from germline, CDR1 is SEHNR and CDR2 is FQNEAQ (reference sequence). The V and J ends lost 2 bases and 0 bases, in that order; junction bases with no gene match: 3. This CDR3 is CASSLTGTGSNQPQHF. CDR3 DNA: TGTGCCAGCAGCTTAACCGGGACAGGTAGCAATCAGCCCCAGCATTTT.

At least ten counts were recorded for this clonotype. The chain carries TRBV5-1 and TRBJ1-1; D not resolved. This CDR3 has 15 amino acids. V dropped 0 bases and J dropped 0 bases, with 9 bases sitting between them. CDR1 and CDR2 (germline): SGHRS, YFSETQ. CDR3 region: CASSLDTVMNTEAFF. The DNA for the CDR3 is TGCGCCAGCAGCTTGGATACAGTGATGAACACTGAAGCTTTCTTT.

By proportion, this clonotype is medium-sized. CDR3 sequence reads: CASSYDRGSDTQYF. The CDR3 nucleotides are TGTGCCAGCAGTTACGATCGGGGGTCAGATACGCAGTATTTT. The rearrangement uses TRBV6-5 and TRBJ2-3, with D possibly TRBD2 on 6 matching bases. The germline V and J ends were trimmed by 2 bases and 4 bases, with 10 bases remaining between them. Per germline, CDR1 MNHEY and CDR2 SVGAGI. The CDR3 runs 14 residues.

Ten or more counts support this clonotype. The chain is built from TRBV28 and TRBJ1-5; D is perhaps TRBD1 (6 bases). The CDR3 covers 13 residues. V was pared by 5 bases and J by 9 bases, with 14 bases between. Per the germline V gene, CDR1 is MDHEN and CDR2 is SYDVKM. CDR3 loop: CASSRTGIRPQHF. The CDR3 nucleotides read TGTGCCAGCAGTCGAACAGGGATCCGGCCCCAGCATTTT.

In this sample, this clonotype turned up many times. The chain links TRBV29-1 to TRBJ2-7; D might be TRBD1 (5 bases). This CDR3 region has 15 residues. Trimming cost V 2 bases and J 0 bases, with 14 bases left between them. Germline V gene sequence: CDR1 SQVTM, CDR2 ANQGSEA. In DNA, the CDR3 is TGCAGCGTTGAACTGGGGCAGCTTAGCTCCTACGAGCAGTACTTC. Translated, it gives CSVELGQLSSYEQYF.

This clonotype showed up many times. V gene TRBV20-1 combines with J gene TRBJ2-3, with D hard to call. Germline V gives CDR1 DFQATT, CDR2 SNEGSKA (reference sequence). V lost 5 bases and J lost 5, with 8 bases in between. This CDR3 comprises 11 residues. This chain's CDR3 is CSAGLGDTQYF. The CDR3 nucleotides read TGCAGTGCTGGATTGGGAGATACGCAGTATTTT.

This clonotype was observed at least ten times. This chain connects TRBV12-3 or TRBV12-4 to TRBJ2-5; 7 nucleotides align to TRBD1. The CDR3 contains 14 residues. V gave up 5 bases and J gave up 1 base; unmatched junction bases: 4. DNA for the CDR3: TGTGCCAGCAGTCTAAGACAGGGCCAAGAGACCCAGTACTTC. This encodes CASSLRQGQETQYF.

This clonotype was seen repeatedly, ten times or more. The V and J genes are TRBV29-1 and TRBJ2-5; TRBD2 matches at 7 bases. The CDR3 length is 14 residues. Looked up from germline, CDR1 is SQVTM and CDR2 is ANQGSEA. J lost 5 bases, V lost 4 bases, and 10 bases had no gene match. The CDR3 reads CSVVARWGGETQYF. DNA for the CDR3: TGCAGCGTTGTGGCGCGGTGGGGGGGTGAGACCCAGTACTTC. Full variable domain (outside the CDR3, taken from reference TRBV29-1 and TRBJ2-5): SAVISQKPSRDICQRGTSLTIQCQVDSQVTMMFWYRQQPGQSLTLIATANQGSEATYESGFVIDKFPISRPNLTFSTLTVSNMSPEDSSIYLCSVVARWGGETQYFGPGTRLLVL.

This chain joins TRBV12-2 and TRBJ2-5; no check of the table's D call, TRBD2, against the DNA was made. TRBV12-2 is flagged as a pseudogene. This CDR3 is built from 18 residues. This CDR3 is CASRPGIWTSGRLETQYF. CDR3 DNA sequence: TGTGCAAGTCGCCCCGGGATCTGGACTAGCGGGAGATTAGAGACCCAGTACTTC.

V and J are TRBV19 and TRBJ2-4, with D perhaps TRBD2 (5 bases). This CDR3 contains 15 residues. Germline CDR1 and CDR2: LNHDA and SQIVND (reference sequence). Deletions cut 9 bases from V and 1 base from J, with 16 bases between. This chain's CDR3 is CASEGRERAKNIQYF. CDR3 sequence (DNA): TGTGCCAGCGAAGGGAGAGAACGGGCCAAAAACATTCAGTACTTC.

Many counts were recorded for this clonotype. The CDR3 sequence is CASSRLGGLEQYF. The CDR3 bases are TGCGCCAGCAGCCGTCTTGGGGGACTAGAGCAGTACTTC. This rearrangement joins TRBV5-1 to TRBJ2-7; 7 nucleotides align to TRBD2. CDR3 size: 13 residues. The V segment lost 4 bases and the J segment 7 bases; nucleotides outside the gene matches: 8. From germline, CDR1 is SGHRS and CDR2 YFSETQ. Combining the CDR3 with reference TRBV5-1 and TRBJ2-7 gives the whole variable domain KAGVTQTPRYLIKTRGQQVTLSCSPISGHRSVSWYQQTPGQGLQFLFEYFSETQRNKGNFPGRFSGRQFSNSRSEMNVSTLELGDSALYLCASSRLGGLEQYFGPGTRLTVT.

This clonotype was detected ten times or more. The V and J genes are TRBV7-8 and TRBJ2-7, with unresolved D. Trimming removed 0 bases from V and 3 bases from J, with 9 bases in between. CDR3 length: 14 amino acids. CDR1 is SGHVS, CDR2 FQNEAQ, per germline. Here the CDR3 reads CASSLAGLIYEQYF. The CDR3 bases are TGTGCCAGCAGCTTAGCCGGTTTAATCTACGAGCAGTACTTC.

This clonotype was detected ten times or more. This chain's CDR3 is CSARDSGTGSSPLHF. CDR3 coding DNA: TGCAGTGCTAGAGATTCAGGGACAGGGAGTTCACCCCTCCACTTT. The chain recombines TRBV20-1 with TRBJ1-6, with 9 bases that match TRBD1. Germline CDR1 and CDR2: DFQATT and SNEGSKA (reference sequence). The CDR3 is 15 residues long. Losses at the gene ends were 0 bases for V and 9 bases for J; bases not matched to a gene: 6.

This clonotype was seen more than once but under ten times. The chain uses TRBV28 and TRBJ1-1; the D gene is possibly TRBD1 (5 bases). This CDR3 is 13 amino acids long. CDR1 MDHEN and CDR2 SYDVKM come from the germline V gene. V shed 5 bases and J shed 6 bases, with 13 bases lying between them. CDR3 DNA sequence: TGTGCCAGCAGTCCAGGGAAAGGTCCTGAAGCTTTCTTT. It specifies CASSPGKGPEAFF.

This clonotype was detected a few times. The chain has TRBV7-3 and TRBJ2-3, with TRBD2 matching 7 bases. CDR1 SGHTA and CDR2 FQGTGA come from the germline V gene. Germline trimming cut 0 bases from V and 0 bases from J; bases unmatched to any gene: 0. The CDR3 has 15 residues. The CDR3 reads CASSLTSGSTDTQYF. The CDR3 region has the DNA TGTGCCAGCAGCTTAACTAGCGGGAGCACAGATACGCAGTATTTT. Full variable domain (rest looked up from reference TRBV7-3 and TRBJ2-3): GAGVSQTPSNKVTEKGKYVELRCDPISGHTALYWYRQSLGQGPEFLIYFQGTGAADDSGLPNDRFFAVRPEGSVSTLKIQRTERGDSAVYLCASSLTSGSTDTQYFGPGTRLTVL.

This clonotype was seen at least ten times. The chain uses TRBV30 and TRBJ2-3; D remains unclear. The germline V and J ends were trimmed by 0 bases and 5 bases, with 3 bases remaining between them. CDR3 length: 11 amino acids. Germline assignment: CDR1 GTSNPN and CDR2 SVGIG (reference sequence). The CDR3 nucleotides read TGTGCCTGGAGTGTTAAAGATACGCAGTATTTT. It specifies CAWSVKDTQYF.

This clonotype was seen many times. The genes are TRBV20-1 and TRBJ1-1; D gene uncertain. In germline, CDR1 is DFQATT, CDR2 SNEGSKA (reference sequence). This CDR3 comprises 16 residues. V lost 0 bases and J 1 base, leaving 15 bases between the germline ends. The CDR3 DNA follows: TGCAGTGCTAGAGATAACCAAGGGCCCCCGAACACTGAAGCTTTCTTT. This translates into CSARDNQGPPNTEAFF.

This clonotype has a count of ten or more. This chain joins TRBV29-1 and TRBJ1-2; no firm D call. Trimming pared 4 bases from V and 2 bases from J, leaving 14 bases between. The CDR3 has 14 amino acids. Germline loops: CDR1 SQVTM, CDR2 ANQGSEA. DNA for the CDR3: TGCAGCGTTGGACTTGGAGGAGCGAACTATGGCTACACCTTC. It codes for CSVGLGGANYGYTF.

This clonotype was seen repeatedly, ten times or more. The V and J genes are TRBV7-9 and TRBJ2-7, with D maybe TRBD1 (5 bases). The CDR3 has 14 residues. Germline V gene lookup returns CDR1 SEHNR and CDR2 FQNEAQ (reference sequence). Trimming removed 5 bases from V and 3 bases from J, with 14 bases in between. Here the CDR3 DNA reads TGTGCCAGCAGCCCCCGAGGACACGACTACGAGCAGTACGTC. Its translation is CASSPRGHDYEQYV.